Included here is one TCR beta chain sequence, with context. Which antigen it targets is not known. Per-base qualities were not stored, and no clone one base away is much larger. The record originates from a study of blood T cell repertoires in COVID-19 (dated by TCRdb to between 2020 and 2021). For context, the study as a whole: Samples covering the acute and convalescent phases of COVID-19 were provided by collaborators in the United States, Italy and Spain. Deeply sampled blood TCRbeta repertoires from subjects exposed to, actively infected with, or recovered from COVID-19 were included in the dataset. The sample metadata nearly always contained a de-identified subject ID, COVID-19 status, age in years and sex. The prospective study material was composed of cDNA or gDNA derived from T cells, B-cell-depleted T cells, or PBMCs. Where HLA class I and class II types were available, the types were taken from metadata supplied by the sample provider, not from assay-based typing. The repertoires were made available in a free public database intended to serve as a resource for research on the immune response to SARS-CoV-2. Samples came from the ongoing ImmuneRACE study (first 160 participants) plus 1,254 subjects from 6 global collaborators. The paper's findings and limits, for the study overall: Clinical and demographic metadata were provided uncurated, with the amount varying by source and participant.

TCRbeta CDR3 regions were amplified from genomic DNA using the immunoSEQ Assay, a bias-controlled multiplex PCR. The paper's processing steps were these. The number of nucleated cells in each sample was estimated from the amplification of reference gene primers within the assay. Sequence reads were collapsed and filtered to measure the absolute abundance of every unique TCRbeta CDR3 rearrangement. For each sample, productive Simpson clonality was calculated as the square root of Simpson's diversity index over productive rearrangements. The source is immuneACCESS, and TCRdb retained only in-frame sequences with V and J called. Part of the clones is not carried over; for the studies checked, unresolved V genes explain less than half of this, and the remainder is unexplained. V, J and clone size were drawn from that table, and D and trimming were deduced from the DNA. For this sample there are 350,000 to 450,000 clones; less than 90% appear just once. The ten most abundant clones make up 5% to 5.5% of the sample.

V and J are truncated by 6 bases and 3 bases respectively, leaving an intervening sequence of 11 bases. The CDR3 contains 13 residues, cysteine and phenylalanine counted. The retained sequence is limited to the CDR3, 39 bases, with the frame set at the first base. CDR1 and CDR2 are read off the germline V gene as MNHEY and SVGAGI. Participants in the prospective study were enrolled through a virtual design, were aged roughly 18 to 100 years, and lived in some 24 United States geographic areas. To assign participants to cohorts, the prospective study relied on clinical history that participants themselves reported in a screening survey and a study questionnaire. For ImmuneRACE Cohort 3, a participant was defined as recovered based on two consecutive negative NP/OP PCR tests, clearance by a healthcare professional, or resolution of symptoms. In the prospective study, whole blood, serum and a nasopharyngeal or oropharyngeal swab were collected from each participant by mobile phlebotomists. Over a roughly 2-month period, participants in the prospective study had the option of providing additional blood draws and questionnaires. Before DNA extraction, blood samples from the prospective study were shipped at room temperature or frozen.

This chain joins TRBV6-5 to TRBJ1-2; no D segment can be confidently identified. This TCR was recovered from a woman aged 45-60 years who had recovered from COVID-19. The sample consisted of PBMCs or T cells enriched from blood (not recorded which). The CDR3 in this case is CASRPDKDYGYTF. The sequenced DNA is TGTGCCAGCAGGCCAGACAAGGACTATGGCTACACCTTC.